Each of the 27 T cell receptor beta chains below was sequenced from the same sample in a study of T cell changes during pregnancy in multiple sclerosis. Clones were sequenced by immunoSEQ multiplex PCR, and TCRdb holds only the in-frame ones, with some missing. The top ten hold 0.52% of the sample, which has 40,000 to 55,000 clones, around 93% seen once. The material sequenced was CD4+ T cells from peripheral blood mononuclear cells, taken in the third trimester of pregnancy. The receptors were sampled from a female donor with multiple sclerosis, enrolled in a pregnancy study.

The chain links TRBV2 to TRBJ2-3, with 7 bases fitting TRBD2. This CDR3 region has 14 residues. V lost 6 bases and J lost 1; bases outside the gene matches: 4. Looked up from germline, CDR1 is SNHLY and CDR2 is FYNNEI. CDR3 amino acids: CASSPGGGTDTQYF. The DNA for the CDR3 is TGTGCCAGCAGCCCGGGGGGAGGCACAGATACGCAGTATTTT.

The chain couples TRBV7-6 to TRBJ1-1; D uncertain. The CDR3 runs to 12 residues. The germline gives CDR1 SGHVS, CDR2 FNYEAQ. V was clipped by 1 base and J by 6 bases, with 6 bases between them. The CDR3 loop is CASSLVGSEAFF. The CDR3 DNA reads as TGTGCCAGCAGCTTAGTGGGCTCTGAAGCTTTCTTT.

The chain uses TRBV18 and TRBJ2-3; no reliable D call. The CDR3 runs 16 residues. Germline V gene data show CDR1 as KGHSH and CDR2 as LQKENI. With 0 bases removed from V and 2 bases from J, the gap between germline ends came to 12 bases. In nucleotides, the CDR3 is TGTGCCAGCTCACCACCCCACGGTCGAACCACAGATACGCAGTATTTT. This gives the protein CASSPPHGRTTDTQYF. Filled out from reference TRBV18 and TRBJ2-3, the complete variable domain reads NAGVMQNPRHLVRRRGQEARLRCSPMKGHSHVYWYRQLPEEGLKFMVYLQKENIIDESGMPKERFSAEFPKEGPSILRIQQVVRGDSAAYFCASSPPHGRTTDTQYFGPGTRLTVL.

The chain uses TRBV5-1 and TRBJ2-5; 11 bases are a match to TRBD2. Unmatched junction bases numbered 8, after V lost 0 bases and J lost 4 bases. In germline, CDR1 is SGHRS, CDR2 YFSETQ. The CDR3 extends over 17 amino acids. The CDR3 region is CASSLGGTSGRGETQYF. CDR3 coding DNA: TGCGCCAGCAGCTTGGGCGGGACTAGCGGAAGGGGAGAGACCCAGTACTTC.

V and J are TRBV2 and TRBJ2-5; 8 nucleotides align to TRBD2. Germline V gene data show CDR1 as SNHLY and CDR2 as FYNNEI. Trimming at V came to 7 bases and at J to 4 bases, leaving 14 bases not matched to a gene. This CDR3 contains 16 residues. The CDR3 reads CASMELGSGIRETQYF. CDR3 DNA sequence: TGTGCCAGCATGGAGCTTGGTAGCGGGATTCGAGAGACCCAGTACTTC.

The genes are TRBV30 and TRBJ2-7; TRBD2 is a possible D gene (6 bases). The germline V gene encodes CDR1 GTSNPN and CDR2 SVGIG (reference sequence). The CDR3 contains 13 residues. The V gene lost 3 bases and the J gene lost 7 bases, with 16 bases spanning the gap. The CDR3 is CAWRWRDALEQYF. As DNA, the CDR3 is TGTGCCTGGAGATGGCGGGACGCCCTGGAGCAGTACTTC.

The chain recombines TRBV7-9 with TRBJ2-5; tentatively, D is TRBD2 (5 bases). CDR3 length equals 14 residues. The ends were cut back, 5 bases at V and 0 bases at J, with 10 bases in the middle. Germline lookup yields CDR1 SEHNR and CDR2 FQNEAQ (reference sequence). The CDR3 region has the DNA TGTGCCAGCAGCGTCGGGGAGTACCAAGAGACCCAGTACTTC. Its protein product is CASSVGEYQETQYF. Combining the CDR3 with reference TRBV7-9 and TRBJ2-5 gives the whole variable domain DTGVSQNPRHKITKRGQNVTFRCDPISEHNRLYWYRQTLGQGPEFLTYFQNEAQLEKSRLLSDRFSAERPKGSFSTLEIQRTEQGDSAMYLCASSVGEYQETQYFGPGTRLLVL.

The chain uses TRBV19 and TRBJ2-6; 7 positions agree with TRBD1. The V gene end was trimmed by 5 bases and the J gene end by 1 base; junction bases not matched to a gene: 11. CDR1 and CDR2 from the germline V gene are LNHDA and SQIVND (reference sequence). The CDR3 covers 18 residues. The CDR3 sequence is CASSPIRGLESGANVLTF. As DNA, the CDR3 is TGTGCCAGTAGTCCGATTAGGGGGCTAGAGTCTGGGGCCAACGTCCTGACTTTC.

The chain combines TRBV6-1 with TRBJ1-2; D remains ambiguous. This CDR3 region has 12 residues. Germline V lookup: CDR1 MNHNS, CDR2 SASEGT. Trimming shortened V by 5 bases and J by 3 bases, and 7 bases separated the two germline ends. The DNA of the CDR3 is TGTGCCAGCAGTCCAGGTGACTATGGCTACACCTTC. It encodes CASSPGDYGYTF.

Remarks on this clone: A junction end diverges from the germline sequence, so it may reflect a read error. Other DNA sequences in the same sample also yield this CDR3. The V call is TRBV7-6, the J call TRBJ2-5; no clear D. There are 15 residues in the CDR3. The germline CDR1 and CDR2 sequences are SGHVS and FNYEAQ. The CDR3 sequence: CASSPSALYQETQYF. In DNA form, the CDR3 reads TGTGCCAGCAGCCCGAGCGCCTTGTACCAAGAGACTCAGTACTTC.

This clone was counted between two and nine times. The chain uses TRBV6-1 and TRBJ1-2; possible D gene TRBD1, 5 bases. The CDR3 spans 15 residues. Germline V CDR1 and CDR2: MNHNS, SASEGT. V gave up 1 base and J gave up 4 bases, with 13 bases separating them. The CDR3 region has the DNA TGTGCCAGCAGTGAAGGCAGGACACCAAGCTATGGCTACACCTTC. It encodes CASSEGRTPSYGYTF.

V usage is TRBV7-2 and J usage is TRBJ2-7, with 13 bases fitting TRBD2. Unmatched junction bases numbered 5, after V lost 6 bases and J lost 3 bases. Germline lookup yields CDR1 SGHTA and CDR2 FQGNSA. The CDR3 has 15 amino acids. The CDR3 sequence is CASRQGLAGVYEQYF. The CDR3 DNA is TGTGCCAGCAGACAAGGACTAGCGGGAGTCTACGAGCAGTACTTC.

This rearrangement joins TRBV6-1 to TRBJ2-3; the D gene is possibly TRBD1 (5 bases). Between the trimmed V and J ends, which lost 7 bases and 2 bases, there was a span of 13 bases. CDR3 length: 14 residues. From germline, CDR1 is MNHNS and CDR2 SASEGT. CDR3 in amino acids: CASKARTNTDTQYF. The CDR3 DNA reads as TGTGCCAGCAAGGCCAGGACAAACACAGATACGCAGTATTTT.

The V call is TRBV5-6, the J call TRBJ1-2; 10 positions agree with TRBD1. After removal of 0 bases from V and 8 bases from J, the junction contained 10 bases not matched to a gene. This CDR3 comprises 16 residues. CDR1 is SGHDT and CDR2 is YYEEEE in the germline V gene. Written as DNA, the CDR3 is TGTGCCAGCAGCTTGGGAGCCGACAGGGGGCGACGGGGCTACACCTTC. Translated: CASSLGADRGRRGYTF. The full variable domain, with the rest looked up from reference TRBV5-6 and TRBJ1-2, is DAGVTQSPTHLIKTRGQQVTLRCSPKSGHDTVSWYQQALGQGPQFIFQYYEEEERQRGNFPDRFSGHQFPNYSSELNVNALLLGDSALYLCASSLGADRGRRGYTFGSGTRLTVV.

The V gene is TRBV9, the J gene TRBJ1-5; D is uncertain. CDR1 is SGDLS and CDR2 is YYNGEE in the germline V gene. This CDR3 contains 15 residues. V lost 0 bases and J lost 2, with 9 bases in between. The CDR3 protein is CASSVGAGGNQPQHF. As DNA, the CDR3 is TGTGCCAGCAGCGTAGGCGCTGGAGGCAATCAGCCCCAGCATTTT. Based on the CDR3 plus reference TRBV9 and TRBJ1-5, the full variable domain is DSGVTQTPKHLITATGQRVTLRCSPRSGDLSVYWYQQSLDQGLQFLIQYYNGEERAKGNILERFSAQQFPDLHSELNLSSLELGDSALYFCASSVGAGGNQPQHFGDGTRLSIL.

This sequence joins TRBV11-3 and TRBJ2-1; TRBD2 matches 12 bases. CDR1 is SGHNT, CDR2 YENEEA, per germline. The CDR3 covers 18 residues. After removal of 0 bases from V and 4 bases from J, the junction contained 7 bases not matched to a gene. The CDR3 loop reads CASSLDTGTSGFYNEQFF. DNA for the CDR3: TGTGCCAGCAGCTTAGACACGGGGACTAGCGGGTTTTACAATGAGCAGTTCTTC.

The rearrangement joins TRBV6-1 to TRBJ1-1; 7 nucleotides match TRBD1. V trimming: 1 base; J trimming: 4 bases; junction bases outside the gene matches: 0. The V gene's germline CDR1 is MNHNS and CDR2 SASEGT. The CDR3 is 13 amino acids. CDR3 in amino acids: CASSEDRGTEAFF. The CDR3 nucleotides read TGTGCCAGCAGTGAAGACAGGGGCACTGAAGCTTTCTTT.

This clone was detected once. The chain combines TRBV5-1 with TRBJ2-3, with 15 bases aligning to TRBD2. Germline V gives CDR1 SGHRS, CDR2 YFSETQ. V shed 3 bases and J 0 bases; nucleotides not matched to a gene: 8. The CDR3 sequence is 19 residues long. DNA of the CDR3: TGCGCCAGCAGCTCCGGACTAGCGGGAGGGAGGGCTAGCACAGATACGCAGTATTTT. Its protein is CASSSGLAGGRASTDTQYF.

The J gene is TRBJ2-1, the V gene TRBV11-2, with D possibly TRBD2 on 6 matching bases. The CDR3 runs to 16 residues. V was cut by 3 bases and J by 0 bases, with 12 bases left in between. From germline, CDR1 is SGHAT and CDR2 FQNNGV. The CDR3 nucleotides are TGTGCCAGCAGCTTTCGTCCAGCGGGCTCCTACAATGAGCAGTTCTTC. It translates to CASSFRPAGSYNEQFF.

The gene calls are TRBV6-5 and TRBJ1-2; a possible D gene is TRBD1 (5 bases). Trimming took 10 bases from V and 8 from J, leaving 14 bases between them. The length of the CDR3 is 11 residues. Per germline, CDR1 MNHEY and CDR2 SVGAGI. CDR3 amino acids: CAIGEGQGYTF. DNA for the CDR3: TGTGCCATTGGGGAAGGACAAGGCTACACCTTC.

The CDR3 bases are TGCGCCAGCAGCCTGGGACAGGGTGGCGAGCAGTACTTC. Translated: CASSLGQGGEQYF. The chain couples TRBV4-3 to TRBJ2-7, with 9 bases fitting TRBD1. The CDR3 extends over 13 amino acids. Trimming at V came to 4 bases and at J to 6 bases, leaving 4 bases not matched to a gene. Germline assignment: CDR1 LGHNA and CDR2 YSLEER.

DNA of the CDR3: TGTGCCAGCAGTGAGGGGATAGGGGGGGCATATGGCTACACCTTC. This codes for CASSEGIGGAYGYTF. V is TRBV6-1 and J is TRBJ1-2, with D perhaps TRBD1 (6 bases). Trimming pared 3 bases from V and 5 bases from J, leaving 16 bases between. The germline V gene encodes CDR1 MNHNS and CDR2 SASEGT. This CDR3 spans 15 amino acids.

The V gene is TRBV7-6, the J gene TRBJ2-2, with D perhaps matching TRBD2 (5 bases). V was shortened by 1 base and J by 3 bases, with 12 bases between the two germline ends. The CDR3 spans 16 residues. Per the germline V gene, CDR1 is SGHVS and CDR2 is FNYEAQ. DNA for the CDR3: TGTGCCAGCAGCTTAGTTGGCAGGACTTACACCGGGGAGCTGTTTTTT. Protein: CASSLVGRTYTGELFF. Filled out from reference TRBV7-6 and TRBJ2-2, the complete variable domain reads GAGVSQSPRYKVTKRGQDVALRCDPISGHVSLYWYRQALGQGPEFLTYFNYEAQQDKSGLPNDRFSAERPEGSISTLTIQRTEQRDSAMYRCASSLVGRTYTGELFFGEGSRLTVL.

J is TRBJ2-7 and V is TRBV28, with 11 bases that match TRBD1. This CDR3 region has 15 residues. J gave up 2 bases and V 2 bases, and 2 bases lay outside the gene matches. In germline, CDR1 is MDHEN, CDR2 SYDVKM. The CDR3 DNA is TGTGCCAGCAGTTTACCGGGACAGGGGGCCTACGAGCAGTACTTC. Its translation is CASSLPGQGAYEQYF.

This chain connects TRBV6-5 to TRBJ2-7; 7 nucleotides line up with TRBD2. The CDR3 contains 12 residues. V trimming: 4 bases; J trimming: 5 bases; junction bases outside the gene matches: 2. Germline V gene lookup returns CDR1 MNHEY and CDR2 SVGAGI. CDR3 region: CASSFGGNEQYF. DNA for the CDR3: TGTGCCAGCAGTTTCGGGGGGAACGAGCAGTACTTC.

The gene calls are TRBV7-2 and TRBJ2-3; weak D call: TRBD1 (5 bases). The germline V gene encodes CDR1 SGHTA and CDR2 FQGNSA. Trimming removed 5 bases at V and 4 bases at J, with 7 bases between. The CDR3 length is 12 residues. In DNA form, the CDR3 reads TGTGCCAGCAGCCAACAGGCAGATACGCAGTATTTT. Residues: CASSQQADTQYF.

The chain joins TRBV11-2 to TRBJ2-5; D may be TRBD1 (5 bases). Trimming removed 1 base at V and 0 bases at J, with 12 bases between. Germline values: CDR1 SGHAT, CDR2 FQNNGV. The length of the CDR3 is 16 residues. Written as DNA, the CDR3 is TGTGCCAGCAGCTTAGGGTCCAGGGCCTACCAAGAGACCCAGTACTTC. Its translation: CASSLGSRAYQETQYF.